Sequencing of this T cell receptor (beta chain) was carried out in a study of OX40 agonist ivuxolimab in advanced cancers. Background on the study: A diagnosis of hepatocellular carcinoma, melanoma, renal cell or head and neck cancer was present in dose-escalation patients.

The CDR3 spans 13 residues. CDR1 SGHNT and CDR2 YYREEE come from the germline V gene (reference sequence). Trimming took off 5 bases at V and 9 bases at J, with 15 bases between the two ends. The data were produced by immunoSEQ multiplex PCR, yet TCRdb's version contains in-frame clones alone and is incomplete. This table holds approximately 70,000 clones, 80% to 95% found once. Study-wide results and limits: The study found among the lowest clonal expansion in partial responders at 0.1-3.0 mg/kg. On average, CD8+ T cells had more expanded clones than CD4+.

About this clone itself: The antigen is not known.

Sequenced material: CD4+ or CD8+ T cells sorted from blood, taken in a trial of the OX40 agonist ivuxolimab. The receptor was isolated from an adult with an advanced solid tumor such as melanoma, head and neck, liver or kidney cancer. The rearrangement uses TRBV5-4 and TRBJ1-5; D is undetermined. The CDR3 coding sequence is TGTGCCAGCAGTTTTGATGGGAGCCGGCCCCAGCATTTT. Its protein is CASSFDGSRPQHF.